This T cell receptor (beta chain) was captured in a study of OX40 agonist ivuxolimab in advanced cancers. The wider study: Three dose-escalation patients had partial responses: one with hepatocellular carcinoma and two with cutaneous melanoma.

V trimming: 4 bases; J trimming: 8 bases; junction bases outside the gene matches: 4. CDR1 and CDR2 from the germline V gene are SNHLY and FYNNEI. The CDR3 spans 13 residues. Notes on the study in general: CD4+ and CD8+ blood T cells expanded clonally by week 6 at 0.1 to 3.0 mg/kg.

Excluded were patients having autoimmune disease history or systemic immunosuppression. Blood was sampled at baseline, cycle 4 day 1, and cycle 7 day 1. Produced via immunoSEQ multiplex PCR; TCRdb's table is partial and in-frame only. The sample consists of 70,000 or so clones, about four fifths of them appearing once. Turning to this clone: Its antigen is unknown.

Sequenced here: CD4+ or CD8+ T cells sorted from blood, sampled in a trial of the OX40 agonist ivuxolimab. This TCR was recovered from an adult with an advanced solid tumor such as melanoma, head and neck, liver or kidney cancer. The genes are TRBV2 and TRBJ2-7; 11 nucleotides line up with TRBD2. The DNA of the CDR3 is TGTGCCAGCAGTGGGCCTAGCGGGGGGAAGCAGTACTTC. Its protein is CASSGPSGGKQYF.